These 22 T cell receptor beta chains originate from one sample sequenced in a study of CD8+CD57+ T cells in acquired aplastic anemia. Investigators profiled TCR beta VDJ and CDR3 from genomic DNA template. TCRdb redid the calling of the reads with MiXCR, one entry per CDR3 protein. Among about 220,000 distinct CDR3 sequences, about 37% were seen once, and the ten largest hold approximately 1.2%. Sequenced input: sorted CD4+, CD8+, or CD8+CD57+ T cells (not recorded which) from PBMCs. All receptors come from a human donor in good health, serving as a control.

This clonotype was found many times. J is TRBJ1-3 and V is TRBV7-9; D is uncertain. Germline CDR1 and CDR2: SEHNR and FQNEAQ (reference sequence). V was pared by 1 base and J by 4 bases, with 5 bases between. The CDR3 has 13 residues. CDR3 in amino acids: CASSLVDGNTIYF. The CDR3, as DNA: TGTGCCAGCAGCTTAGTGGACGGAAACACCATATATTTT.

In this sample, this clonotype turned up many times. The V and J genes are TRBV5-4 and TRBJ1-1; unclear D gene. The CDR3 sequence is 15 residues long. Germline V gene sequence: CDR1 SGHNT, CDR2 YYREEE (reference sequence). The V and J ends lost 0 bases and 0 bases respectively, with 9 bases between them. The CDR3 loop is CASSLEAGMNTEAFF. CDR3 nucleotide sequence: TGTGCCAGCAGCTTGGAGGCGGGAATGAACACTGAAGCTTTCTTT.

V usage is TRBV19 and J usage is TRBJ1-2; maybe TRBD1 (5 bases). V dropped 5 bases and J dropped 4 bases, with 17 bases sitting between them. CDR3 length: 15 residues. CDR1 is LNHDA and CDR2 is SQIVND in the germline V gene (reference sequence). The CDR3 protein is CASSFPRDFGYGYTF. The CDR3, as DNA: TGTGCCAGTAGTTTCCCCAGGGATTTTGGCTATGGCTACACCTTC.

About this clonotype itself: One end of the junction fails to match germline, which may point to a read error. The rearrangement joins TRBV11-1 to TRBJ2-1; 8 bases align to TRBD1. CDR3 size: 17 residues. Germline values: CDR1 SGHAT, CDR2 FQDESV (reference sequence). The CDR3 sequence: CASSSQKSKDRGNGQFF. CDR3 DNA: TGTGCCAGCAGCTCCCAAAAATCTAAAGACAGGGGTAATGGGCAGTTCTTC.

The chain couples TRBV19 to TRBJ1-6, with unresolved D. CDR3 size: 14 residues. V lost 4 bases, J lost 3 bases, and 7 bases lay in between. CDR1 and CDR2 from the germline V gene are LNHDA and SQIVND (reference sequence). DNA of the CDR3: TGTGCCAGTAGTACAGAGGACTATAATTCACCCCTCCACTTT. This translates into CASSTEDYNSPLHF.

This clonotype was picked up many times. V is TRBV9 and J is TRBJ1-2; D ambiguous. The CDR3 is made up of 15 amino acids. Trimming took 2 bases from V and 3 from J, leaving 14 bases between them. Per germline, CDR1 SGDLS and CDR2 YYNGEE. CDR3 region: CASSVTTVPYYGYTF. As DNA, the CDR3 is TGTGCCAGCAGCGTTACAACAGTTCCGTACTATGGCTACACCTTC.

This sequence joins TRBV6-6 and TRBJ1-5, with a possible D match to TRBD1 (5 bases). Trimming took 8 bases from V and 0 from J, leaving 14 bases between them. The length of the CDR3 is 15 residues. CDR1 is MNHNY, CDR2 SVGAGI, per germline (reference sequence). The CDR3 DNA follows: TGTGCCAGCCGGGAGGGGTTCTATAGCAATCAGCCCCAGCATTTT. Protein: CASREGFYSNQPQHF.

This clonotype has a count of ten or more. This rearrangement joins TRBV25-1 to TRBJ2-5; D gene uncertain. Trimming removed 1 base from V and 5 bases from J, with 14 bases in between. Per the germline V gene, CDR1 is MGHDK and CDR2 is SYGVNS. The CDR3 contains 15 residues. The CDR3 DNA reads as TGTGCCAGCAGTGAATTAGGTTTGATCGTGGAGACCCAGTACTTC. It codes for CASSELGLIVETQYF.

V and J are TRBV5-1 and TRBJ2-1; D may be TRBD2 (6 bases). Trimming cost V 4 bases and J 0 bases, with 17 bases left between them. The CDR3 covers 17 residues. Germline lookup yields CDR1 SGHRS and CDR2 YFSETQ. CDR3 coding DNA: TGCGCCAGCAGCCTGGACGTGGGAGGCAGCTCCTACAATGAGCAGTTCTTC. This gives the protein CASSLDVGGSSYNEQFF. The variable domain in full, with the rest retrieved from reference TRBV5-1 and TRBJ2-1, is KAGVTQTPRYLIKTRGQQVTLSCSPISGHRSVSWYQQTPGQGLQFLFEYFSETQRNKGNFPGRFSGRQFSNSRSEMNVSTLELGDSALYLCASSLDVGGSSYNEQFFGPGTRLTVL.

The CDR3 coding sequence is TGTGCTGGGGCGACAGCCTACGAGCAGTACTTC. It codes for CAGATAYEQYF. The chain links TRBV2 to TRBJ2-7; TRBD1 is a possible D gene (5 bases). This CDR3 region has 11 residues. From germline, CDR1 is SNHLY and CDR2 FYNNEI.

The chain is built from TRBV15 and TRBJ2-3; D is unclear. This CDR3 region has 14 residues. Germline CDR1 is LNHNV and CDR2 is YYDKDF (reference sequence). V was clipped by 1 base and J by 5 bases, with 10 bases between them. Here the CDR3 reads CATSRGPLEDTQYF. DNA of the CDR3: TGTGCCACCAGCAGAGGTCCCCTGGAAGATACGCAGTATTTT.

This clonotype was seen repeatedly, ten times or more. V usage is TRBV4-3 and J usage is TRBJ2-7, with TRBD1 matching over 7 bases. This CDR3 contains 16 residues. The germline V gene encodes CDR1 LGHNA and CDR2 YSLEER. The V gene end was trimmed by 2 bases and the J gene end by 0 bases; junction bases not matched to a gene: 7. The CDR3 sequence: CASSQPGQKSSYEQYF. The CDR3 region has the DNA TGCGCCAGCAGCCAACCGGGACAGAAGAGCTCCTACGAGCAGTACTTC.

The rearrangement joins TRBV24-1 to TRBJ2-3, with a tentative D call TRBD1 (6 bases). Deletions cut 2 bases from V and 1 base from J, with 12 bases between. CDR3 length: 16 amino acids. Per germline, CDR1 KGHDR and CDR2 SFDVKD. CDR3 loop: CATSDSRDTGTDTQYF. The CDR3 coding sequence is TGTGCCACCAGTGATTCCCGGGACACTGGCACAGATACGCAGTATTTT.

The chain employs TRBV11-2 and TRBJ2-1; D not certain. Germline CDR1 SGHAT, CDR2 FQNNGV. Trimming shortened V by 3 bases and J by 5 bases, and 17 bases separated the two germline ends. The CDR3 spans 16 residues. This CDR3 is CASSFLNDPPNNEQFF. The CDR3 DNA follows: TGTGCCAGCAGCTTCCTTAATGACCCTCCGAACAATGAGCAGTTCTTC.

This clonotype was picked up many times. The J gene is TRBJ2-7, the V gene TRBV7-8; D possibly corresponds to TRBD1 (6 bases). CDR3 size: 12 residues. The V gene's germline CDR1 is SGHVS and CDR2 FQNEAQ. V was shortened by 0 bases and J by 6 bases, with 6 bases between the two germline ends. CDR3 residues: CASSLAGGEQYF. CDR3 DNA: TGTGCCAGCAGCTTAGCAGGGGGCGAGCAGTACTTC.

This clonotype was found a few times. This rearrangement joins TRBV5-1 to TRBJ1-4; 7 bases are shared with TRBD1. V gave up 3 bases and J gave up 2 bases; unmatched junction bases: 10. The length of the CDR3 is 17 residues. The germline V gene encodes CDR1 SGHRS and CDR2 YFSETQ. The CDR3 reads CASSWRPRGMTNEKLFF. The CDR3 nucleotides read TGCGCCAGCAGCTGGCGGCCCAGGGGGATGACTAATGAAAAACTGTTTTTT.

This clonotype was seen at least ten times. The J gene is TRBJ1-6, the V gene TRBV6-5; 7 bases agree with TRBD1. The CDR3 is 14 amino acids. The germline V gene has CDR1 MNHEY and CDR2 SVGAGI. With 6 bases clipped from V and 6 bases from J, the junction kept 5 bases outside the gene matches. The CDR3 DNA follows: TGTGCCAGCAGGTCCAGGGGGAGTAATTCACCCCTCCACTTT. This translates into CASRSRGSNSPLHF.

This clonotype was observed at least ten times. CDR3 coding DNA: TGTGCCAGTAGTACCAGACAGGTTGGCTACACCTTC. Protein product: CASSTRQVGYTF. The V gene is TRBV19, the J gene TRBJ1-2; a possible D gene is TRBD1 (6 bases). The CDR3 sequence is 12 residues long. The germline V and J ends were trimmed by 4 bases and 7 bases, with 10 bases remaining between them. Germline V CDR1 and CDR2: LNHDA, SQIVND (reference sequence).

The V and J genes are TRBV5-1 and TRBJ2-6, with 9 bases fitting TRBD1. CDR3 length: 18 amino acids. Looked up from germline, CDR1 is SGHRS and CDR2 is YFSETQ. V lost 2 bases and J lost 0; bases outside the gene matches: 6. In DNA, the CDR3 is TGCGCCAGCAGCTTAACCGGGACAGGGACCTCTGGGGCCAACGTCCTGACTTTC. Its translation is CASSLTGTGTSGANVLTF.

Comments on this clonotype: A much larger clonotype is one base distant, so this may be a read error. This rearrangement joins TRBV11-2 to TRBJ2-1; the D gene is possibly TRBD2 (5 bases). Germline V CDR1 and CDR2: SGHAT, FQNNGV. This CDR3 has 14 residues. The DNA for the CDR3 is TGTGCCAGCGGCTTAGGAGGTGGTAGTCAGCAGCAGTTCTTC. Translated: CASGLGGGSQQQFF.

A word on this clonotype: A read error may be the cause here, since a much bigger clone is one base away. The chain employs TRBV5-1 and TRBJ2-7; D is ambiguous. Deletions cut 0 bases from V and 6 bases from J, with 16 bases between. Germline lookup yields CDR1 SGHRS and CDR2 YFSETQ. The CDR3 totals 15 residues. The CDR3 loop reads CASSLGATRSAEQYF. CDR3 sequence (DNA): TGCGCCAGCAGCTTGGGGGCGACAAGGTCGGCCGAGCAGTACTTC.

There are many counts of this clonotype. The chain has TRBV2 and TRBJ1-2, with unresolved D. The germline gives CDR1 SNHLY, CDR2 FYNNEI. This CDR3 comprises 14 residues. V lost 8 bases and J lost 5, with 18 bases in between. The CDR3 DNA follows: TGTGCCAGCTCGGAGCGGCCAGAATATTATGGCTACACCTTC. The encoded protein is CASSERPEYYGYTF.